This T cell receptor beta chain is drawn from a study of cytomegalovirus exposure and HLA in healthy donors. Overall study findings and caveats: Of the V segments, some could not be distinguished, including TRBV6-2 and TRBV6-3, and were excluded. An analysis that was carried out later associated 15,000 to 20,000 TCR beta sequences with HLA alleles at 0.05 false discovery rate.

This clone was observed a few times. Its specificity is unknown. CDR1 is SGHDT and CDR2 is YYEEEE in the germline V gene. Trimming removed 4 bases from V and 4 bases from J, with 16 bases in between. This CDR3 has 15 amino acids. PCR was performed using 60 Vbeta and 13 Jbeta primers. Method: immunoSEQ multiplex PCR; TCRdb's copy keeps in-frame clones and lacks some. The sample consists of tens of thousands of clones, around 10% of them appearing once. This sequence originates from a man between 60 and 75 years old in good health and CMV-seropositive. Sequencing was carried out using PBMCs. V usage is TRBV5-6 and J usage is TRBJ2-3, with D perhaps matching TRBD1 (7 bases). The CDR3 DNA reads TGTGCCAGCAGCCGTAAAGGCAGGGGGGCAGATACGCAGTATTTT. Translation: CASSRKGRGADTQYF.